Below, one T cell receptor beta chain is given with its context. Profiled with immunoSEQ multiplex PCR; TCRdb holds only in-frame clones, not every one. This sample carries under 200,000 clones, 84% of them seen once, and the ten largest clones take around 15%. Trimming removed 2 bases at V and 5 bases at J, with 13 bases between. Germline CDR1 is SGHDN and CDR2 is FVKESK. There are 14 residues in the CDR3. The sample is drawn from a study of blood T cell repertoires in COVID-19. Study-level background: The United States, Italy and Spain provided the acute and convalescent COVID-19 samples.

Sequencing was performed on peripheral blood. J is TRBJ2-7 and V is TRBV14; TRBD1 might be the D (5 bases). The receptor's source is a man in his thirties or forties with active or convalescent COVID-19. The CDR3 DNA sequence: TGTGCCAGCAGCCAAAGCATATGGGGCCACGAGCAGTACTTC. Residues: CASSQSIWGHEQYF. The entire variable domain, with the rest obtained from reference TRBV14 and TRBJ2-7, is as follows: EAGVTQFPSHSVIEKGQTVTLRCDPISGHDNLYWYRRVMGKEIKFLLHFVKESKQDESGMPNNRFLAERTGGTYSTLKVQPAELEDSGVYFCASSQSIWGHEQYFGPGTRLTVT.